These 8 T cell receptor beta chains came from one sample sequenced in a study of beta chain features in type 1 diabetes (dated by TCRdb to 2017 to 2018). The receptor library was made with the immunoSEQ multiplex PCR assay. The entire amount of isolated RNA was reverse transcribed using the High Capacity cDNA Reverse Transcription Kit, so the sequenced TCRB transcripts were expressed ones. Drawn from immuneACCESS, this table holds only the in-frame rearrangements with V and J called that TCRdb kept. Clones are partly lost; checked studies trace under half to an unresolved V gene and leave the rest unexplained. This sample is represented by about 410,000 clones; approximately 15% of them were singletons. The biggest ten clones account for roughly 0.036% of the sample. The sequencing input was naive CD4+ T cells from blood. This specimen's cell subset or site label, interpreted: true naive CD4+ T cells. The origin of the receptors is a man aged 25 to 40 in good health.

J is TRBJ1-6 and V is TRBV5-4; D might be TRBD1 (6 bases). Germline assignment: CDR1 SGHNT and CDR2 YYREEE (reference sequence). The V end lost 5 bases, the J end lost 7 bases, and 19 bases lay between the germline ends. The CDR3 is made up of 16 amino acids. The CDR3 DNA follows: TGTGCCAGCAGACCGGACAGTCGCGGCGGGAATTCACCCCTCCACTTT. This sequence encodes CASRPDSRGGNSPLHF.

In this sample, this clone turned up a few times. The chain links TRBV4-3 to TRBJ2-4; no reliable D call. Germline assignment: CDR1 LGHNA and CDR2 YSLEER. Deletions cut 6 bases from V and 0 bases from J, with 12 bases between. The CDR3 runs 15 residues. In nucleotides, the CDR3 is TGCGCCAGCAGTGGATCGTCTCTAGCCAAAAACATTCAGTACTTC. Translated: CASSGSSLAKNIQYF.

This clone occurred a few times. This chain links TRBV14 with TRBJ2-1; D perhaps matches TRBD2 (7 bases). This CDR3 region has 14 residues. V was clipped by 6 bases and J by 8 bases, with 17 bases between them. Germline V gives CDR1 SGHDN, CDR2 FVKESK. CDR3 coding DNA: TGTGCCAGCAGAGAGGGGGGGCGCGGCGATGAGCAGTTCTTC. It is translated as CASREGGRGDEQFF.

This clone was detected a few times. This chain joins TRBV4-3 and TRBJ2-1, with no clear D. Germline assignment: CDR1 LGHNA and CDR2 YSLEER. Trimming cost V 0 bases and J 7 bases, with 10 bases left between them. The CDR3 totals 14 residues. The CDR3 sequence is CASSQDLGPNEQFF. DNA of the CDR3: TGCGCCAGCAGCCAAGATCTTGGGCCTAATGAGCAGTTCTTC.

In its sample, this clone was seen once. The chain has TRBV30 and TRBJ2-1; the match to TRBD2 covers 12 bases. Looked up from germline, CDR1 is GTSNPN and CDR2 is SVGIG (reference sequence). CDR3 length: 14 amino acids. The ends lost 3 bases at V and 9 bases at J; junction bases unmatched: 6. For the CDR3, the DNA is TGTGCCTGGAGAGAACTAGCGGGAGGCGCTGAGCAGTTCTTC. It yields the protein CAWRELAGGAEQFF.

The chain links TRBV2 to TRBJ1-2; TRBD1 matches 10 bases. The length of the CDR3 is 15 residues. Germline V gives CDR1 SNHLY, CDR2 FYNNEI. The V and J ends lost 7 bases and 6 bases, in that order; junction bases with no gene match: 11. The CDR3 protein is CASMDGTGDYDGYTF. The DNA of the CDR3 is TGTGCCAGCATGGATGGGACAGGGGATTATGATGGCTACACCTTC.

This clone has only a few counts. J is TRBJ2-1 and V is TRBV7-2; 9 bases are shared with TRBD2. This CDR3 contains 15 residues. Germline values: CDR1 SGHTA, CDR2 FQGNSA. The V gene end was trimmed by 6 bases and the J gene end by 10 bases; junction bases not matched to a gene: 13. CDR3: CASRISGSPGGEQFF. In DNA, the CDR3 is TGTGCCAGCAGAATTAGCGGGAGCCCTGGGGGAGAGCAGTTCTTC. The full variable domain, its missing parts supplied by reference TRBV7-2 and TRBJ2-1, is GAGVSQSPSNKVTEKGKDVELRCDPISGHTALYWYRQSLGQGLEFLIYFQGNSAPDKSGLPSDRFSAERTGGSVSTLTIQRTQQEDSAVYLCASRISGSPGGEQFFGPGTRLTVL.

The rearrangement joins TRBV29-1 to TRBJ2-7; D ambiguous. Germline assignment: CDR1 SQVTM and CDR2 ANQGSEA. V lost 7 bases to trimming and J lost 6 bases, with 19 bases between them. The CDR3 extends over 13 amino acids. The CDR3, as DNA: TGCAGCGCACAGACAAGGGCCCTTTGCGAGCAGTACTTC. It codes for CSAQTRALCEQYF.